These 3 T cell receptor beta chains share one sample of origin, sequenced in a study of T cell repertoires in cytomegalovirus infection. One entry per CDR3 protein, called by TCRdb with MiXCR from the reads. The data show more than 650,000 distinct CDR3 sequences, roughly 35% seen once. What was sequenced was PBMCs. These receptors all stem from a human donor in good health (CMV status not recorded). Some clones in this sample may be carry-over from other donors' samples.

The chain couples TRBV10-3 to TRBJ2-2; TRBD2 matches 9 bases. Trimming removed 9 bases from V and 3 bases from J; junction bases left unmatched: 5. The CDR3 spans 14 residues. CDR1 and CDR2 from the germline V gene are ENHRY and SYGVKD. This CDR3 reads CAMKLAGDTGELFF. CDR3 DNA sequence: TGTGCCATGAAATTAGCGGGAGACACCGGGGAGCTGTTTTTT.

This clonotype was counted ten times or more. This CDR3 is CASSLSNSPLHF. The CDR3, as DNA: TGTGCCAGCAGCTTATCTAATTCACCCCTCCACTTT. The rearrangement joins TRBV7-2 to TRBJ1-6; D gene ambiguous. CDR1 and CDR2 from the germline V gene are SGHTA and FQGNSA. Trimming removed 2 bases at V and 6 bases at J, with 2 bases between. The CDR3 has 12 amino acids.

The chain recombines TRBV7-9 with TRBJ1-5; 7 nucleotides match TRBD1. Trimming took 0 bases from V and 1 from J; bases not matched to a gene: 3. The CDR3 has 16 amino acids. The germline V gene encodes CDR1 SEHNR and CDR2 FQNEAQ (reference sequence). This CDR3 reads CASSLALGQSNQPQHF. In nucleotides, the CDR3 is TGTGCCAGCAGCTTAGCCTTGGGACAGAGCAATCAGCCCCAGCATTTT. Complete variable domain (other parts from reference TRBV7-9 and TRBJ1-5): DTGVSQNPRHKITKRGQNVTFRCDPISEHNRLYWYRQTLGQGPEFLTYFQNEAQLEKSRLLSDRFSAERPKGSFSTLEIQRTEQGDSAMYLCASSLALGQSNQPQHFGDGTRLSIL.